The TCR beta chain described here comes from a study of regulatory T cells in long-lasting Graves disease. Study-wide context: Persistent Graves' disease denoted over 5 years of antithyroid drugs plus positive TSH receptor antibodies.

Study-wide findings and caveats: Study of thyroid tissue was not done, with only peripheral blood studied.

In the case of this clonotype: Its antigen is still unknown.

Time point noted: persistent/refractory GD, antithyroid drugs over 5 years with positive TRAb. There was RNA extracted from PBMCs, and the TCR library was made from it. Patients hailed from an endocrinology department in Xi'an, China. The CDR3 length is 15 residues. The germline V and J ends were trimmed by 4 bases and 6 bases, with 19 bases remaining between them. Germline CDR1 is SGHKS and CDR2 is YYEKEE (reference sequence). Construction of the TCR beta libraries employed iRepertoire HTBI primers in conjunction with Arm-PCR of CDR3 regions. TCRdb reprocessed the multiplex PCR reads via MiXCR and lists one record per CDR3 protein. Here the sample spans approximately 690,000 distinct CDR3 sequences, around 30% being singletons.

The sample consisted of peripheral blood mononuclear cells (PBMCs), taken when the disease was refractory, from a patient treated with antithyroid drugs. This chain links TRBV5-5 with TRBJ1-2; D may be TRBD1 (6 bases). This TCR came from a female donor with Graves disease. The CDR3 reads CASSPTRTEVNGYTF. The CDR3 nucleotides read TGTGCCAGCAGCCCGACTCGGACAGAGGTGAATGGCTACACCTTC.